What follows are 23 T cell receptor beta chains derived from one specimen sequenced in a study of shared clonotypes between healthy human individuals. Measured with immunoSEQ multiplex PCR; TCRdb has only the in-frame clones, and not every one. The sample contains 850,000 to 1,200,000 clones, around 76% of which appear only once. Sequencing used memory CD4+ T cells sorted from blood. The subset: CD45RA-negative fraction. These receptors were collected from a man aged 18 to 30 in good health.

The chain recombines TRBV4-1 with TRBJ2-3; TRBD2 agrees at 8 bases. Germline CDR1 MGHRA, CDR2 YSYEKL. V lost 4 bases to trimming and J lost 7 bases; unmatched junction nucleotides: 7. The CDR3 runs 14 residues. CDR3 DNA: TGCGCCAGCAGCCCCACGGGGGGGCCAAATACGCAGTATTTT. It specifies CASSPTGGPNTQYF.

V is TRBV15 and J is TRBJ2-4; D remains unclear. Germline CDR1 is LNHNV and CDR2 is YYDKDF (reference sequence). V lost 5 bases and J lost 2, with 7 bases in between. The CDR3 is made up of 13 amino acids. DNA of the CDR3: TGTGCCACCAGCCTAGAAACCAAAAACATTCAGTACTTC. This encodes CATSLETKNIQYF.

This sequence joins TRBV15 and TRBJ2-7; D may be TRBD1 (6 bases). The CDR3 spans 15 residues. Trimming cost V 1 base and J 4 bases, with 14 bases left between them. Germline CDR1 LNHNV, CDR2 YYDKDF (reference sequence). DNA of the CDR3: TGTGCCACCAGCAGAGCTGGGCAGGGGATTTACGAGCAGTACTTC. This encodes CATSRAGQGIYEQYF. The entire variable domain, with the rest obtained from reference TRBV15 and TRBJ2-7, is as follows: DAMVIQNPRYQVTQFGKPVTLSCSQTLNHNVMYWYQQKSSQAPKLLFHYYDKDFNNEADTPDNFQSRRPNTSFCFLDIRSPGLGDTAMYLCATSRAGQGIYEQYFGPGTRLTVT.

This chain joins TRBV9 and TRBJ1-1; D unresolved. Germline CDR1 reads SGDLS; CDR2 reads YYNGEE. This CDR3 is 14 amino acids long. V was shortened by 5 bases and J by 11 bases, with 22 bases between the two germline ends. The CDR3 here is CASRPDVEPSTAFF. The CDR3 region has the DNA TGTGCCAGCAGACCCGATGTGGAACCTTCGACCGCTTTCTTT.

This clone was counted many times. The chain couples TRBV28 to TRBJ2-3; D uncertain. Germline V gene sequence: CDR1 MDHEN, CDR2 SYDVKM. The CDR3 covers 17 residues. V was clipped by 5 bases and J by 3 bases, with 21 bases between them. The DNA of the CDR3 is TGTGCCAGCAGTCCCCCGGACCTCGGTAGAGGTACAGATACGCAGTATTTT. The encoded protein is CASSPPDLGRGTDTQYF.

This chain connects TRBV7-2 to TRBJ1-2, with D perhaps TRBD1 (6 bases). The V gene lost 6 bases and the J gene lost 3 bases, with 11 bases spanning the gap. CDR1 is SGHTA and CDR2 is FQGNSA in the germline V gene. The CDR3 contains 13 residues. CDR3 amino acids: CASRRTDHYGYTF. For the CDR3, the DNA is TGTGCCAGCAGGCGGACAGACCACTATGGCTACACCTTC.

There are a few counts of this clone. This chain connects TRBV7-9 to TRBJ2-5; 8 bases map to TRBD2. The J segment lost 5 bases and the V segment lost 5 bases, leaving 10 bases of the junction unmatched. The CDR3 is 15 amino acids. Germline V gene data show CDR1 as SEHNR and CDR2 as FQNEAQ (reference sequence). The CDR3 nucleotides are TGTGCCAGCAGCACCGGGAGGGTGAGGTTGGAGACCCAGTACTTC. This gives the protein CASSTGRVRLETQYF.

The chain has TRBV30 and TRBJ2-3, with D maybe TRBD1 (6 bases). The CDR3 extends over 15 amino acids. The ends were cut back, 5 bases at V and 1 base at J, with 16 bases in the middle. Germline assignment: CDR1 GTSNPN and CDR2 SVGIG (reference sequence). CDR3 DNA: TGTGCCTGGGGCGCAGGGGTTGGGGGCACAGATACGCAGTATTTT. It codes for CAWGAGVGGTDTQYF.

The J gene is TRBJ2-3, the V gene TRBV5-8; D gene ambiguous. Trimming pared 2 bases from V and 9 bases from J, leaving 16 bases between. The CDR3 extends over 14 amino acids. Germline V lookup: CDR1 SGHTS, CDR2 YDEGEE. The CDR3 region has the DNA TGTGCCAGCAGCTTCTCTTTCGTATGGAGAACGCAGTATTTT. This translates into CASSFSFVWRTQYF.

The V and J genes are TRBV18 and TRBJ2-7; weak D call: TRBD2 (6 bases). V was trimmed by 6 bases and J by 7 bases, leaving 16 bases between them. The CDR3 consists of 13 residues. Germline CDR1 and CDR2: KGHSH and LQKENI. The CDR3 loop reads CASSRGGKGEQYF. The CDR3, as DNA: TGTGCCAGCTCCCGTGGCGGGAAGGGAGAGCAGTACTTC.

This chain links TRBV19 with TRBJ1-5; possible D gene TRBD1, 5 bases. In germline, CDR1 is LNHDA, CDR2 SQIVND (reference sequence). Trimming took 5 bases from V and 6 from J, leaving 17 bases between them. This CDR3 spans 15 amino acids. CDR3 in DNA: TGTGCCAGTAGTCCTCAGGGCCTGGATAGTCAGCCCCAGCATTTT. Protein: CASSPQGLDSQPQHF.

Points on this clone: In the same sample, other DNA sequences code for this CDR3. The rearrangement links TRBV6-5 to TRBJ2-7; a weak D match, TRBD2 (6 bases). Germline values: CDR1 MNHEY, CDR2 SVGAGI. The length of the CDR3 is 13 residues. V shed 9 bases and J shed 4 bases, with 16 bases lying between them. The CDR3 sequence: CASSMTSSYEQYF. In DNA form, the CDR3 reads TGTGCCAGTAGTATGACTAGTTCGTACGAGCAGTACTTC.

The rearrangement links TRBV7-9 to TRBJ2-7; D is unclear. The CDR3 contains 12 residues. V lost 2 bases and J lost 6, with 8 bases in between. The germline gives CDR1 SEHNR, CDR2 FQNEAQ (reference sequence). The CDR3 DNA reads as TGTGCCAGCAGCTTATCTAATGCCGAGCAGTACTTC. This translates into CASSLSNAEQYF.

The chain has TRBV29-1 and TRBJ2-3; 8 nucleotides match TRBD2. The CDR3 contains 14 residues. Germline assignment: CDR1 SQVTM and CDR2 ANQGSEA. V dropped 4 bases and J dropped 0; count of bases not matched to a gene: 3. The CDR3 DNA is TGCAGCGTTGTCCAGCGGGGGAGCACAGATACGCAGTATTTT. Its translation is CSVVQRGSTDTQYF.

This clone was seen a few times. This chain connects TRBV5-8 to TRBJ1-3, with a possible D match to TRBD1 (6 bases). This CDR3 contains 14 residues. The germline V gene encodes CDR1 SGHTS and CDR2 YDEGEE. Trimming removed 5 bases from V and 2 bases from J, with 11 bases in between. The CDR3 protein is CASSPGHPGNTIYF. DNA of the CDR3: TGTGCCAGCAGTCCGGGACACCCTGGAAACACCATATATTTT.

This clone was counted only a few times. The chain recombines TRBV30 with TRBJ1-5; D perhaps matches TRBD1 (5 bases). V lost 5 bases to trimming and J lost 0 bases, with 11 bases between them. Per the germline V gene, CDR1 is GTSNPN and CDR2 is SVGIG (reference sequence). The CDR3 extends over 14 amino acids. The CDR3 DNA sequence: TGTGCCTGGGGGGACGTAGATAGCAATCAGCCCCAGCATTTT. This sequence encodes CAWGDVDSNQPQHF.

The chain has TRBV28 and TRBJ1-3; no clear D gene. V lost 5 bases to trimming and J lost 0 bases, with 11 bases between them. Per the germline V gene, CDR1 is MDHEN and CDR2 is SYDVKM. The CDR3 loop spans 15 amino acids. CDR3 DNA: TGTGCCAGCAGTACAAGACGGGACTCTGGAAACACCATATATTTT. Protein: CASSTRRDSGNTIYF.

This clone was counted a few times. The chain combines TRBV13 with TRBJ2-7; TRBD2 is a possible D gene (6 bases). CDR3 length equals 13 residues. In germline, CDR1 is PRHDT, CDR2 FYEKMQ (reference sequence). The V gene lost 3 bases and the J gene lost 6 bases, with 12 bases spanning the gap. The CDR3 sequence is CASSLTSLTEQYF. In DNA, the CDR3 is TGTGCCAGCAGCTTGACTAGTCTGACCGAGCAGTACTTC.

At least ten counts were recorded for this clone. V gene TRBV30 combines with J gene TRBJ1-5; D uncertain. V was pared by 0 bases and J by 2 bases, with 14 bases between. CDR3 length equals 16 residues. Germline lookup yields CDR1 GTSNPN and CDR2 SVGIG (reference sequence). The chain's CDR3 is CAWSVVAAGGNQPQHF. CDR3 bases: TGTGCCTGGAGTGTAGTGGCGGCGGGTGGCAATCAGCCCCAGCATTTT.

J is TRBJ1-5 and V is TRBV29-1; D gene uncertain. CDR1 and CDR2 (germline): SQVTM, ANQGSEA. Trimming removed 3 bases at V and 2 bases at J, with 8 bases between. The CDR3 length is 13 residues. The CDR3 protein is CSVDIGRNQPQHF. The DNA of the CDR3 is TGCAGCGTTGACATCGGGCGCAATCAGCCCCAGCATTTT.

Note on this clone: The same CDR3 is also encoded by other DNA sequences in this sample. This rearrangement joins TRBV27 to TRBJ2-2; D is perhaps TRBD2 (7 bases). The germline CDR1 and CDR2 sequences are MNHEY and SMNVEV (reference sequence). This CDR3 is built from 18 residues. V lost 4 bases and J 7 bases, leaving 25 bases between the germline ends. Written as DNA, the CDR3 is TGTGCCAGCAGTTCCACGGTCTCACGGGGGGCTTGGGTCGGGGAGCTGTTTTTT. It is translated as CASSSTVSRGAWVGELFF.

CDR3 sequence reads: CASSEWGGSSYEQYF. In DNA form, the CDR3 reads TGTGCCAGCAGTGAATGGGGGGGAAGCTCCTACGAGCAGTACTTC. This chain links TRBV25-1 with TRBJ2-7; 7 positions agree with TRBD2. Germline V CDR1 and CDR2: MGHDK, SYGVNS. This CDR3 contains 15 residues. After removal of 1 base from V and 0 bases from J, the junction contained 3 bases not matched to a gene.

Comment on this clone: This specimen includes other DNA sequences encoding the same CDR3. V and J are TRBV5-1 and TRBJ1-1; 7 positions agree with TRBD1. Unmatched junction bases numbered 4, after V lost 4 bases and J lost 1 base. This CDR3 has 14 amino acids. Germline values: CDR1 SGHRS, CDR2 YFSETQ. CDR3 sequence (DNA): TGCGCCAGCAGCCCTGGGACAGCGAACACTGAAGCTTTCTTT. Translating it yields CASSPGTANTEAFF.